This T cell receptor (beta chain) came from a study of T-cell memory formation after mild COVID-19. Study-level findings and limits: For contracting clones, CD4+ ones sat mainly in CM and EM, CD8+ in EMRA. Detection of some responders pre-infection suggested pre-existing cross-reactive memory T cells participated.

V dropped 2 bases and J dropped 0; count of bases not matched to a gene: 6. Per the germline V gene, CDR1 is SGHRS and CDR2 is YFSETQ. This CDR3 contains 16 residues. This clonotype was recorded only once. Its antigen is still unknown. After 5'RACE with constant-segment primers, TCR alpha and TCR beta cDNA libraries carrying sample barcodes and UMIs were obtained. TCRdb analysed the 5' RACE reads with MiXCR anew, one entry per CDR3 protein. Of just over 400,000 distinct CDR3 sequences in the sample, less than 25% were seen once. Sequencing was performed on PBMCs or a T cell subset sorted from them (not recorded which). This clonotype was sampled from an adult woman who had mild COVID-19 (a few samples of this study predate the infection). Cell type and time point are not known. This chain uses TRBV5-1 with TRBJ1-2, with 8 bases matching TRBD1. The CDR3 DNA reads as TGCGCCAGCAGCTTCCTACAGGGGGAGCCTAACTATGGCTACACCTTC. Its protein product is CASSFLQGEPNYGYTF.